This TCR beta chain was sequenced during a study of molecular identifiers for immune sequencing clone quantification. Study information: Split five ways in replicates, RNA from roughly 20,000 or 100,000 naive CD8 cells had four portions sequenced.

Bulk TCR library preparation followed previously described methods with listed TCR primers. Via MiXCR, TCRdb re-called the PCR reads, giving one row per CDR3 protein. The sample holds approximately 9,400 distinct CDR3 sequences, over 20% seen once. There are 14 residues in the CDR3. In germline, CDR1 is SSHAT, CDR2 FNYEAQ (reference sequence). V gave up 5 bases and J gave up 5 bases, with 15 bases separating them. This clonotype counts as medium-sized. The sequence was collected from a human donor in good health. Some libraries in this study had Jurkat cell RNA spiked in. Material for sequencing was naive CD8+ T cells from blood, with Jurkat cell RNA spiked in. Subset noted: FACS-sorted CD8+CD4-CCR7+CD45RA+ naive T cells. The J gene is TRBJ2-5, the V gene TRBV7-7; tentatively, D is TRBD2 (5 bases). The CDR3, as DNA: TGTGCCAGCAGCCCAAGGGCCCGAGGGGAGACCCAGTACTTC. Residues: CASSPRARGETQYF.